The 30 T cell receptor beta chains below were found in one sample sequenced in a study of blood T cells in healthy people across ages. With a J-beta primer mix and a sample-barcoded 5' primer, a second PCR ran 7 to 11 cycles. TCRdb reanalysed the 5' RACE reads using MiXCR and keeps one entry per CDR3 protein. Of over 600,000 distinct CDR3 sequences in the sample, around 50% were seen once. Input material: blood. The receptors stem from a man between 35 and 55 years old in good health.

The chain is built from TRBV28 and TRBJ1-6, with no clear D. The ends were cut back, 3 bases at V and 4 bases at J, with 13 bases in the middle. Per the germline V gene, CDR1 is MDHEN and CDR2 is SYDVKM. The CDR3 consists of 16 residues. CDR3 sequence reads: CASSFGPITYNSPLHF. As DNA, the CDR3 is TGTGCCAGCAGTTTCGGACCGATTACGTATAATTCACCCCTCCACTTT.

This clonotype was observed a single time. Given a much more abundant clone one base away, this may be a read error. The chain joins TRBV29-1 to TRBJ2-2; the match to TRBD1 covers 7 bases. The CDR3 is made up of 14 amino acids. Germline CDR1 is SQVTM and CDR2 is ANQGSEA. CDR3 in amino acids: CSVGQGSNTRELFF. The CDR3 DNA follows: TGCAGCGTTGGACAGGGCTCGAACACCAGGGAGCTGTTTTTT.

This chain links TRBV12-3 or TRBV12-4 with TRBJ2-2, with 10 bases fitting TRBD2. The CDR3 is 15 amino acids. The V gene end was trimmed by 6 bases and the J gene end by 6 bases; junction bases not matched to a gene: 7. CDR3 DNA: TGTGCCAGCAGCACCGGGACTAGCGTCCCCGGGGAGCTGTTTTTT. Translation gives CASSTGTSVPGELFF.

This clonotype was counted only a few times. J is TRBJ1-5 and V is TRBV12-3 or TRBV12-4; 9 bases are a match to TRBD1. J lost 6 bases, V lost 3 bases, and 3 bases had no gene match. The CDR3 extends over 14 amino acids. Written as DNA, the CDR3 is TGTGCCAGCAGTTTGGGACAGGGCCGTCAGCCCCAGCATTTT. It specifies CASSLGQGRQPQHF.

In its sample, this clonotype was seen once. The V and J genes are TRBV7-2 and TRBJ1-2, with TRBD1 matching over 9 bases. Looked up from germline, CDR1 is SGHTA and CDR2 is FQGNSA. V was clipped by 1 base and J by 8 bases; unmatched bases: 8. The CDR3 loop spans 15 amino acids. Here the CDR3 DNA reads TGTGCCAGCAGCTTAGAGGTGGGACAGGGAAGGGGCTACACCTTC. It encodes CASSLEVGQGRGYTF.

The chain has TRBV3-1 and TRBJ1-2; no clear D gene. This CDR3 contains 13 residues. The germline V gene encodes CDR1 LGHDT and CDR2 YNNKEL (reference sequence). V was shortened by 1 base and J by 4 bases, with 7 bases between the two germline ends. The CDR3 protein is CASSQGGFYGYTF. As DNA, the CDR3 is TGTGCCAGCAGCCAAGGAGGGTTCTATGGCTACACCTTC.

The rearrangement links TRBV6-6 to TRBJ2-2; TRBD2 is a possible D gene (5 bases). The CDR3 extends over 12 amino acids. Trimming removed 7 bases from V and 5 bases from J, with 8 bases in between. Germline V gives CDR1 MNHNY, CDR2 SVGAGI (reference sequence). In DNA, the CDR3 is TGTGCCAGCAATAGGGAGACCGGGGAGCTGTTTTTT. Encoded protein: CASNRETGELFF.

This chain uses TRBV3-1 with TRBJ2-5, with 7 bases aligning to TRBD1. The CDR3 loop spans 16 amino acids. Looked up from germline, CDR1 is LGHDT and CDR2 is YNNKEL (reference sequence). The V and J ends lost 0 bases and 2 bases, in that order; junction bases with no gene match: 6. CDR3 in DNA: TGTGCCAGCAGCCAAGAACAGGGGCTAAGTCAAGAGACCCAGTACTTC. Translated, it gives CASSQEQGLSQETQYF.

This chain joins TRBV7-3 and TRBJ1-6; 8 bases agree with TRBD1. This CDR3 contains 16 residues. The germline V gene has CDR1 SGHTA and CDR2 FQGTGA. V shed 2 bases, J shed 5 bases, and the junction held 5 bases outside the gene matches. CDR3: CASSLGPTGDNSPLHF. CDR3 DNA: TGTGCCAGCAGCTTAGGGCCGACAGGGGATAATTCACCCCTCCACTTT.

The J gene is TRBJ1-1, the V gene TRBV5-1, with D hard to call. The CDR3 sequence is 13 residues long. In germline, CDR1 is SGHRS, CDR2 YFSETQ. The V gene lost 0 bases and the J gene lost 3 bases, with 6 bases spanning the gap. This CDR3 is CASSLDQDTEAFF. The CDR3, as DNA: TGCGCCAGCAGCTTGGACCAAGACACTGAAGCTTTCTTT.

This clonotype was observed a handful of times. This rearrangement joins TRBV20-1 to TRBJ1-1, with D tentatively TRBD1 (5 bases). The CDR3 covers 15 residues. V was pared by 3 bases and J by 1 base, with 15 bases between. Germline V gives CDR1 DFQATT, CDR2 SNEGSKA (reference sequence). In DNA form, the CDR3 reads TGCAGTGCTAGCACACCGGGACCCCCGAACACTGAAGCTTTCTTT. This gives the protein CSASTPGPPNTEAFF.

This chain connects TRBV3-1 to TRBJ2-7, with D possibly matching TRBD1 (5 bases). V was cut by 0 bases and J by 2 bases, with 11 bases left in between. Germline CDR1 LGHDT, CDR2 YNNKEL (reference sequence). The CDR3 extends over 15 amino acids. The CDR3 sequence is CASSQDTGSAYEQYF. The CDR3 DNA follows: TGTGCCAGCAGCCAAGATACAGGCTCCGCCTACGAGCAGTACTTC.

The CDR3 coding sequence is TGCAGTGCTCCCAGAGGGACAGGCAAAAACATTCAGTACTTC. Translation: CSAPRGTGKNIQYF. The genes are TRBV20-1 and TRBJ2-4, with TRBD1 matching 8 bases. Germline CDR1 DFQATT, CDR2 SNEGSKA (reference sequence). The J segment lost 3 bases and the V segment lost 5 bases, leaving 6 bases of the junction unmatched. This CDR3 has 14 residues.

The V and J genes are TRBV3-1 and TRBJ2-7; D not certain. Germline V gives CDR1 LGHDT, CDR2 YNNKEL (reference sequence). CDR3 length: 13 residues. V was shortened by 4 bases and J by 2 bases, with 9 bases between the two germline ends. CDR3 sequence reads: CASSPLRAYEQYF. The CDR3 DNA sequence: TGTGCCAGCAGCCCACTTAGGGCCTACGAGCAGTACTTC.

This clonotype has only one observation. The rearrangement links TRBV6-2 or TRBV6-3 to TRBJ2-1; 9 positions agree with TRBD2. Germline CDR1 reads MNHEY; CDR2 reads SVGEGT. V lost 6 bases, J lost 7 bases, and 7 bases stayed unmatched. CDR3 size: 14 residues. The CDR3 region is CASRLAGVLNEQFF. CDR3 sequence (DNA): TGTGCCAGCAGATTAGCGGGAGTGTTGAATGAGCAGTTCTTC.

Remarks on this clonotype: The junction and the germline gene differ at one end; a read error may be behind it. This chain links TRBV10-3 with TRBJ2-2; TRBD2 aligns across 7 bases. The CDR3 totals 17 residues. The germline CDR1 and CDR2 sequences are ENHRY and SYGVKD. The CDR3 protein is CAISTSQGGTNTGGLFF. The CDR3 nucleotides are TGCGCCATCAGTACGAGTCAGGGAGGGACGAACACCGGGGGGCTGTTTTTT.

J is TRBJ1-5 and V is TRBV6-5; 8 nucleotides line up with TRBD1. The junction had 15 bases not matched to a gene; V was cut back by 2 bases and J by 0 bases. The CDR3 runs 20 residues. Germline CDR1 is MNHEY and CDR2 is SVGAGI. This CDR3 reads CASSYGDPRDRIHSNQPQHF. The CDR3 nucleotides are TGTGCCAGCAGTTACGGGGACCCCCGGGACAGGATACATAGCAATCAGCCCCAGCATTTT.

V gene TRBV5-1 combines with J gene TRBJ2-2, with 9 bases lining up with TRBD2. CDR3 length: 14 amino acids. The germline V gene encodes CDR1 SGHRS and CDR2 YFSETQ. The junction had 2 bases not matched to a gene; V was cut back by 2 bases and J by 6 bases. CDR3 DNA sequence: TGCGCCAGCAGCTTATTAGCGGGGGCCGGGGAGCTGTTTTTT. This translates into CASSLLAGAGELFF. The full variable domain, with the rest looked up from reference TRBV5-1 and TRBJ2-2, is KAGVTQTPRYLIKTRGQQVTLSCSPISGHRSVSWYQQTPGQGLQFLFEYFSETQRNKGNFPGRFSGRQFSNSRSEMNVSTLELGDSALYLCASSLLAGAGELFFGEGSRLTVL.

This clonotype was recorded only once. This chain uses TRBV7-2 with TRBJ1-4, with D unresolved. Trimming cost V 6 bases and J 5 bases, with 4 bases left between them. Germline lookup yields CDR1 SGHTA and CDR2 FQGNSA. This CDR3 is 11 amino acids long. In DNA, the CDR3 is TGTGCCAGCAGGCTAAATGAAAAACTGTTTTTT. Protein: CASRLNEKLFF.

Points on this clonotype: Germline and junction disagree at one end, which may indicate a read error. The chain combines TRBV20-1 with TRBJ2-7, with 9 bases aligning to TRBD2. The CDR3 consists of 14 residues. Germline CDR1 is DFQATT and CDR2 is SNEGSKA (reference sequence). This chain's CDR3 is CSAGSGRPSYEQCF. Here the CDR3 DNA reads TGCAGTGCGGGAAGCGGGAGGCCTTCCTACGAGCAGTGCTTC.

This chain uses TRBV5-1 with TRBJ2-7; 10 bases match TRBD2. CDR1 SGHRS and CDR2 YFSETQ come from the germline V gene. V lost 4 bases and J lost 2; bases outside the gene matches: 6. The CDR3 length is 15 residues. The CDR3 DNA follows: TGCGCCAGCAGCATCGGGACTAGCGAGGCCTACGAGCAGTACTTC. Protein product: CASSIGTSEAYEQYF.

This chain links TRBV7-3 with TRBJ2-7, with 15 positions matching TRBD2. Near its end, the DNA agrees better with TRBJ2-1, so the J call may be wrong. In germline, CDR1 is SGHTA, CDR2 FQGTGA. This CDR3 region has 15 residues. DNA of the CDR3: TGTGCCAGCAGCGTACCGGGGACTAGCGGGGGGGAGCAGTTCTTC. This translates into CASSVPGTSGGEQFF.

This clonotype was seen more than once but under ten times. The chain carries TRBV29-1 and TRBJ2-5, with D possibly matching TRBD2 (5 bases). Germline loops: CDR1 SQVTM, CDR2 ANQGSEA. CDR3 size: 15 residues. V was clipped by 6 bases and J by 4 bases, with 21 bases between them. The CDR3 spells CSVFLGDIFGETQYF. The CDR3 DNA sequence: TGCAGCGTGTTTTTGGGAGATATTTTTGGAGAGACCCAGTACTTC.

V and J are TRBV27 and TRBJ2-5, with 9 bases fitting TRBD1. The ends lost 5 bases at V and 4 bases at J; junction bases unmatched: 5. This CDR3 is built from 14 residues. CDR1 and CDR2 from the germline V gene are MNHEY and SMNVEV (reference sequence). Written as DNA, the CDR3 is TGTGCCAGCAGTCCACAGGGGGCGGGAGAGACCCAGTACTTC. Translating it yields CASSPQGAGETQYF.

The J gene is TRBJ1-2, the V gene TRBV5-1; a weak D match, TRBD1 (5 bases). Germline CDR1 SGHRS, CDR2 YFSETQ. Trimming stripped 1 base from V and 6 bases from J, with 22 bases between. The CDR3 has 17 amino acids. CDR3 DNA: TGCGCCAGCAGCTTGACGTCGACCAGGGCGTCGAAGGATGGCTACACCTTC. Translated: CASSLTSTRASKDGYTF.

This clonotype came up a few times. The chain joins TRBV4-3 to TRBJ2-7, with D unresolved. V was shortened by 7 bases and J by 3 bases, with 19 bases between the two germline ends. CDR3 length equals 15 residues. Germline assignment: CDR1 LGHNA and CDR2 YSLEER. DNA for the CDR3: TGCGCCAGCAAGAACTTCGACTCAGTGGGCTACGAGCAGTACTTC. This sequence encodes CASKNFDSVGYEQYF.

The rearrangement joins TRBV7-3 to TRBJ2-7; D may correspond to TRBD1 or TRBD2 (8 bases each). With the DNA end fitting TRBJ2-5 better, the J assignment may be wrong. The length of the CDR3 is 15 residues. Germline CDR1 reads SGHTA; CDR2 reads FQGTGA. CDR3 DNA: TGTGCCAGCAGCTTAACTAGCGGGGACAGGGAGACCCAGTACTTC. As protein: CASSLTSGDRETQYF.

This clonotype was found a few times. The J gene is TRBJ2-1, the V gene TRBV7-9; 8 bases agree with TRBD1. Germline CDR1 reads SEHNR; CDR2 reads FQNEAQ (reference sequence). V shed 4 bases and J 9 bases; nucleotides not matched to a gene: 8. The CDR3 extends over 14 amino acids. The CDR3 reads CASSSRTGWSEQFF. The CDR3 region has the DNA TGTGCCAGCAGCTCCCGGACAGGGTGGAGTGAGCAGTTCTTC. The entire variable domain, with the rest obtained from reference TRBV7-9 and TRBJ2-1, is as follows: DTGVSQNPRHKITKRGQNVTFRCDPISEHNRLYWYRQTLGQGPEFLTYFQNEAQLEKSRLLSDRFSAERPKGSFSTLEIQRTEQGDSAMYLCASSSRTGWSEQFFGPGTRLTVL.

This rearrangement joins TRBV4-3 to TRBJ2-7, with 14 bases lining up with TRBD2. With 1 base clipped from V and 0 bases from J, the junction kept 5 bases outside the gene matches. The CDR3 consists of 18 residues. Germline-derived CDR1 and CDR2 are LGHNA and YSLEER. The CDR3 is CASSQALGTSGSSYEQYF. For the CDR3, the DNA is TGCGCCAGCAGCCAAGCCCTCGGGACTAGCGGGAGCTCCTACGAGCAGTACTTC.

This clonotype has a handful of counts. The chain combines TRBV2 with TRBJ2-2; unclear D gene. The V end was cut by 2 bases, the J end by 6 bases, with 7 bases between. The CDR3 covers 13 residues. Germline V lookup: CDR1 SNHLY, CDR2 FYNNEI. CDR3 protein: CASSERVAGELFF. CDR3 sequence (DNA): TGTGCCAGCAGTGAACGGGTGGCCGGGGAGCTGTTTTTT.